This T cell receptor (beta chain) is from a study of naive and memory T cell subsets (dated 2017 in TCRdb). The study in broad terms: An open-source, UMI-based TCR alpha and beta sequencing pipeline was applied to sorted naive and memory peripheral blood T cell subsets. RNA was DNase-treated and reverse transcribed with TCR constant-region primers, mostly using SuperScript III. The functional CMV T cell responses agreed completely with IgG serology results.

This clonotype was seen a few times. Its antigen is not yet known. One base away there is no much larger clone; base qualities are not given. Between the V and J ends, shortened by 0 bases and 7 bases respectively, the junction contains 11 bases. The CDR3, from cysteine to phenylalanine, totals 14 residues. Only the CDR3 region is kept as DNA, spanning 42 bases read in frame from base 1. The germline V gene gives CDR1 as SGHRS and CDR2 as YFSETQ. Separate amplification of TCR alpha and beta chain libraries was performed from the second PCR step onward. Donor CMV status was determined by IFNgamma production from CD4+ T cells after overnight stimulation of fresh PBMCs with CMV viral lysate. CD4 T cells were positively selected with Miltenyi beads, followed by positive selection of CD8 T cells from the CD4-negative fraction. Cells stained for CD3, CD4, CD8, CD45RA, CD27 and a live/dead dye were sorted on a BD Aria II into four subsets by CD45RA and CD27. A few healthy volunteers provided blood, and each donor's sample was split into CD4 and CD8 T cells and then further divided into four differentiation subsets. Approximately 0.11 L of peripheral blood was drawn per donor, and PBMC were isolated by Ficoll-Paque PLUS density-gradient centrifugation. The sorted cells were lysed in RLT buffer, after which RNA was extracted using a Qiagen RNeasy kit and kept at -80 degrees C.

Libraries came from UMI-ligation and nested PCR. To cover both TRBC1 and TRBC2, the beta constant-region primer consisted of an equimolar mix of two oligonucleotides. The ligated cDNA went through four rounds of PCR with nested alpha and beta constant-region primers together with the SP2 primer. A single-stranded oligonucleotide bearing the SP2 primer plus a 12-nucleotide UMI was ligated onto the 3' end of the cDNA by T4 RNA ligase 1. The ligation reaction was incubated at 16°C for about 20-25 hours. PCR2 was usually performed as a SYBR Green qPCR and halted at a preset threshold so that over-amplification would not occur. Agencourt AMPure XP magnetic beads were used for all purifications after the first. Libraries were quantified by Qubit and checked on a TapeStation, with a main peak expected near 650 bp. Sequencing of the pooled libraries was done on an Illumina MiSeq using v2 2x251 paired-end kits, which typically yielded roughly 0.95-2.2 million reads per sample. Each sample was pooled at 4 to 5 nM, and roughly 5-7% PhiX was included to help cluster recognition. The authors processed their data as follows. V and J genes were assigned to Demultiplexor-processed FASTQ reads by Decombinator through tag matching, with a single base-pair mismatch being allowed. Collapsinator relied on UMIs to fix sequencing errors as well as frequency errors caused by PCR heterogeneity. CDR3Translator translated TCRs and extracted CDR3s from the conserved cysteine to the FGXG phenylalanine, flagging non-productive sequences. Gini, Shannon entropy and inverse Simpson indices were calculated on repertoires that had been subsampled to equal numbers of UMI-defined TCRs. Power-law fits to clonotype abundance distributions were performed by maximum likelihood within the linear range. For one naive CD8 sample, the pipeline and MIGEC produced similar UMI counts, unique TCR numbers and clonal distributions. One analysis removed from the naive repertoire any naive TCRs that were also present in any memory subset from the same donor. The repertoires were searched for approximately 7,000 CMV-associated CDR3 sequences that had been compiled from VDJdb and a published dataset. In TCRdb, the public reads were trimmed at Q25 with fastp and aligned with MiXCR, with productive beta chains retained. Rows matching on CDR3 protein sequence are summarized as one entry with the most common DNA and genes. TCRdb assigned the V and J calls; the authors' analysis was not used. The sample table shows tens of thousands of distinct CDR3 sequences, and about 9.9% are seen once. Of the sample, less than 1.5% is held by the ten largest clones.

Broad study findings and their caveats: A clonotype was defined as a single alpha or beta chain sequence rather than as a paired alpha/beta receptor. The repertoire findings for the naive and memory subsets could not be validated against a ground truth because none was available. Following error correction, more than 85% of naive TCR sequences occurred only once, which made naive abundance distributions much steeper than those of memory subsets. The abundance of TCRs followed a power law with an exponent that differed between naive and memory subsets yet stayed consistent across the three individuals. A few larger clonotypes were present in naive repertoires, particularly the CD8 repertoires, and these clonotypes were possibly memory cells re-expressing CD45RA. RNA-based TCR counts may be influenced by expression changes linked to T cell activation and differentiation. In both CD4 and CD8 cells, the Gini index increased while Shannon and inverse Simpson diversity decreased from naive through CM, EM and EMRA.

The receptor chain draws on TRBV5-1 and TRBJ2-1; TRBD1 is a weak D gene call, 6 bases matching. Sequencing was done on a sample of naive CD8+ T cells from blood. Explained via the paper, the cell subset or site label denotes: naive T cells, CD45RA high CD27+. The TCR sequence derives from a human donor in good health. The CDR3 region reads CASSLETGWNEQFF. The nucleotide sequence reads TGCGCCAGCAGCTTGGAAACAGGGTGGAATGAGCAGTTCTTC.